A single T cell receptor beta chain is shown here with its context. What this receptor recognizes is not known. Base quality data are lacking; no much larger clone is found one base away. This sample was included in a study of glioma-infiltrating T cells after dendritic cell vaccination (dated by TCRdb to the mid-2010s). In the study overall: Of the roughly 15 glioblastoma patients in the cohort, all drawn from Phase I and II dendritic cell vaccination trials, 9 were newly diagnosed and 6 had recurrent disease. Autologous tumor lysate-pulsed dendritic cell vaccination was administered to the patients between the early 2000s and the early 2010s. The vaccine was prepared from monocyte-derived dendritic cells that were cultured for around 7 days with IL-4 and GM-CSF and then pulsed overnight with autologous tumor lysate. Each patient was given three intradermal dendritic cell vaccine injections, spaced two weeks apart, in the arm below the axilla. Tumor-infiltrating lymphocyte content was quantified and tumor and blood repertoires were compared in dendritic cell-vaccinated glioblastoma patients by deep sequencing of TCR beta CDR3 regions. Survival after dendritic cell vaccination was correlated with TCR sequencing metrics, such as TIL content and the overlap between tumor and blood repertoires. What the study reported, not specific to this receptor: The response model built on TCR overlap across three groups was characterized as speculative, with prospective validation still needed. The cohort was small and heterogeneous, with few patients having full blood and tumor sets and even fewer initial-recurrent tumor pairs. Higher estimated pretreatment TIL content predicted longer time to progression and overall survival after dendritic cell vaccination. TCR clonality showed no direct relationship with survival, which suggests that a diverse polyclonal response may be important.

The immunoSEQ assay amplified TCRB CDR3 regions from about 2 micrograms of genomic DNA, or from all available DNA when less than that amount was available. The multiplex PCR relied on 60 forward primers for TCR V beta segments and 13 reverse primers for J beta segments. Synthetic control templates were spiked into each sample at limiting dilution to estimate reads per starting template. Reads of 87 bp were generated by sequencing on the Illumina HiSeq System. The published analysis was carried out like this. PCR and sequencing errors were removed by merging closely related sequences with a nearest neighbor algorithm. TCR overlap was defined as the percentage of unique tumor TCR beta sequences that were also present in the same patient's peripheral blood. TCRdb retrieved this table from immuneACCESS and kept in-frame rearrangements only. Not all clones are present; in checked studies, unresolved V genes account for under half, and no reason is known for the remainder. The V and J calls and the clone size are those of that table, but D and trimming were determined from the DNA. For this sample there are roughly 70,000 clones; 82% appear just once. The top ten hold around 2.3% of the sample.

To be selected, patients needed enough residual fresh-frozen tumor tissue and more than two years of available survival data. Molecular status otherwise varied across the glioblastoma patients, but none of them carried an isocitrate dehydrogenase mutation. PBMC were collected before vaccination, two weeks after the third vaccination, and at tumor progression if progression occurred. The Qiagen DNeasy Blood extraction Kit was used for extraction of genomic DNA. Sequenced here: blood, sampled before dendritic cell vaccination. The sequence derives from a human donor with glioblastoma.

The CDR3: CSAGQGNEQFF. The nucleotide sequence reads as follows: TGCAGTGCGGGACAGGGAAATGAGCAGTTCTTC. This chain is built from TRBV20-1 and TRBJ2-1, with 9 junctional bases fitting TRBD1. Trimmed from V: 6 bases; trimmed from J: 7 bases; junction bases lacking a gene match: 1. Including cysteine and phenylalanine, the CDR3 has 11 amino acids. Only the CDR3 portion is preserved as DNA: 33 bases, with reading frame beginning at the first base. Taken from the germline V gene (reference sequence), the CDR1 and CDR2 loops are DFQATT and SNEGSKA.